The source of this T cell receptor (beta chain) is a study of neurological immune-mediated disorders (dated by TCRdb to between 2017 and 2020). For the study in its entirety: The study compared peripheral blood TCR-beta repertoires of HTLV-I-associated myelopathy (HAM/TSP) patients, multiple sclerosis patients and healthy controls using UMI-based sequencing. The roughly 110 TCR-beta libraries covered PBMC samples along with longitudinal samples, technical triplicates, and paired sorted CD4+ and CD8+ T-cell subsets. The cohort was made up of about 66 subjects, consisting of roughly 15 HAM/TSP patients, 34 multiple sclerosis patients and around 20 healthy controls. The research as a whole found: Expanded clones from different subjects shared no identical CDR3 amino acid sequences, which suggests that TCR-beta repertoires were private in all groups. TCR clonal expansion was highest in HAM/TSP patients and lowest in MS patients, with MS patients falling below even healthy controls.

Unsorted PBMC libraries were generated from 2 million PBMCs stored in RNAlater at -80 °C until RNA extraction. Peripheral blood underwent Ficoll-Hypaque density gradient centrifugation to isolate PBMCs, which were then cryopreserved in liquid nitrogen. cDNA was synthesized by template-switch 5'RACE using a primer carrying a 10-nucleotide random unique molecular identifier by which each TCR transcript was tagged. Over 170 million TCR-beta sequences, covering 15-18 subjects, were produced in each sequencing run. The RNeasy kit was used to extract total RNA. TCR-beta VDJ regions were amplified with primers for the TCR constant region and the 5'RACE anchor, using the KAPA Real-time Library Amplification kit. Sample indexes and Illumina adaptors were added in a first PCR, and a second PCR then increased library yield. After Ampure bead purification, the TCR product of roughly 650 bp was size-selected on a 2% E-gel SizeSelection system. Before pooling, library quality was assessed on a Bioanalyzer, concentration was determined with Qubit, and library quantification was performed with the Kapa Library Quantification kit. Paired-end 2 x 150 bp sequencing of the libraries was performed on an Illumina HiSeq 2500. To increase sequence diversity, about 25-31% phiX was spiked into each library pool. The authors' pipeline ran thus. Quality-filtered reads were processed with the UMI-based MiGEC pipeline, which removed over 85% of raw TCR sequences during error correction. IMGT germline references were used for aligning VDJ genes, and each clonotype was defined as a unique CDR3 amino acid sequence together with its V-J genes. Clonal expansion, Shannon diversity, and CDR3 relatedness (CalcPairwiseDistances, ClusterSamples) were evaluated with VDJtools, and phylogenetic trees were built with CLCbio workbench. Using coefficient-of-variation modelling across technical triplicates, the study counted a clone as expanded if it had at least 8 unique UMIs. The public sequencing data were trimmed at Q25 with fastp and processed into clonotypes with MiXCR by TCRdb, which kept only in-frame beta chains. A single entry per CDR3 protein holds the most common genes and DNA from its merged rows. The V and J calls shown here were made by TCRdb, not taken from the authors' results. The sample records 36,000 or so distinct CDR3 sequences, approximately 10% of which are singletons. The ten largest clones take up roughly 7.1% of the sample.

There are many counts of this clonotype. It lacks a known antigen. Per-base quality was not reported, and no clone a single base away is much larger than it. Sequenced input: PBMCs. This TCR was recovered from a woman in her twenties or thirties with HTLV-1-associated myelopathy (HAM/TSP).

In nucleotides, the sequence is TGTGCCACCAGCAGAGACGGCTTATATGGCTACACCTTC. Translated, this gives CATSRDGLYGYTF. In this chain, TRBV15 is recombined with TRBJ1-2; the D gene remains uncertain. V loses 0 bases of germline sequence and J loses 5 bases, and the interval between the two ends is 7 bases. Looking up the germline V gene (reference sequence) yields CDR1 LNHNV and CDR2 YYDKDF. Reading from cysteine to phenylalanine, the CDR3 counts 13 amino acids. The only DNA kept is the CDR3, 39 bases in frame from the first base.